This entry lists 16 T cell receptor beta chains sequenced from one sample in a study of T-cell memory formation after mild COVID-19. Each CDR3 protein gets one entry after TCRdb re-called the 5' RACE reads with MiXCR. The data hold some 600,000 distinct CDR3 sequences, with 15% to 20% observed a single time. Sequencing input: PBMCs or a T cell subset sorted from them (not recorded which). The receptors were gathered from an adult woman who had mild COVID-19 (a few samples of this study predate the infection). Cell type and time point are not known.

There are a few counts of this clonotype. This chain links TRBV12-3 or TRBV12-4 with TRBJ1-1; D remains unclear. The CDR3 totals 14 residues. V was shortened by 5 bases and J by 1 base, with 11 bases between the two germline ends. The CDR3 sequence is CASSPTVQNTEAFF. The DNA of the CDR3 is TGTGCCAGCAGTCCCACAGTTCAGAACACTGAAGCTTTCTTT.

This clonotype appeared many times. The gene calls are TRBV18 and TRBJ2-1; D is uncertain. V lost 2 bases, J lost 6 bases, and 14 bases lay in between. The germline V gene has CDR1 KGHSH and CDR2 LQKENI. The CDR3 is 15 amino acids. The CDR3 loop is CASSPALSGSNEQFF. CDR3 nucleotides: TGTGCCAGCTCACCAGCACTATCGGGTAGCAATGAGCAGTTCTTC.

The J gene is TRBJ1-2, the V gene TRBV7-9, with D unclear. This CDR3 has 11 residues. Looked up from germline, CDR1 is SEHNR and CDR2 is FQNEAQ (reference sequence). V was trimmed by 3 bases and J by 8 bases, leaving 7 bases between them. CDR3 nucleotides: TGTGCCAGCAGCTTTGGGAGGGGCTACACCTTC. Its protein is CASSFGRGYTF.

This clonotype was seen only a few times. The gene calls are TRBV10-3 and TRBJ2-5, with D maybe TRBD1 (6 bases). CDR3 length: 13 amino acids. V lost 3 bases and J 5 bases, leaving 10 bases between the germline ends. Germline V gene sequence: CDR1 ENHRY, CDR2 SYGVKD. The CDR3 spells CAISEQGAETQYF. The DNA of the CDR3 is TGTGCCATCAGTGAACAGGGTGCGGAGACCCAGTACTTC.

This chain joins TRBV12-3 or TRBV12-4 and TRBJ1-1, with unresolved D. Trimming took 4 bases from V and 6 from J, leaving 15 bases between them. The CDR3 extends over 14 amino acids. The CDR3 DNA sequence: TGTGCCAGCAGTTCGTCCTGGGAAAGAGCTGAAGCTTTCTTT. Translation gives CASSSSWERAEAFF.

The V gene is TRBV11-2, the J gene TRBJ2-3; the match to TRBD2 covers 12 bases. The length of the CDR3 is 16 residues. With V trimmed by 3 bases and J by 2 bases, 3 bases remained unmatched. Germline loops: CDR1 SGHAT, CDR2 FQNNGV. The CDR3 is CASSFGLAGITDTQYF. In DNA, the CDR3 is TGTGCCAGCAGCTTTGGACTAGCGGGGATCACAGATACGCAGTATTTT.

CDR3 in DNA: TGCAGTGCACTAGGACTAGCGGGAACCTACGAGCAGTACTTC. Translating gives CSALGLAGTYEQYF. The chain uses TRBV20-1 and TRBJ2-7; TRBD2 matches 12 bases. Trimming took 6 bases from V and 2 from J; bases not matched to a gene: 5. The V gene's germline CDR1 is DFQATT and CDR2 SNEGSKA (reference sequence). The length of the CDR3 is 14 residues.

This clonotype was picked up a small number of times. The J gene is TRBJ1-3, the V gene TRBV6-6, with 12 nucleotides matching TRBD1. CDR3 size: 14 residues. V lost 6 bases, J lost 6 bases, and 3 bases stayed unmatched. CDR1 and CDR2 (germline): MNHNY, SVGAGI (reference sequence). CDR3 in DNA: TGTGCCAGCAGCTGGGGACAGGGGGCAAACACCATATATTTT. This sequence encodes CASSWGQGANTIYF.

The V gene is TRBV4-1, the J gene TRBJ1-1; TRBD1 might be the D (5 bases). Between the trimmed V and J ends, which lost 5 bases and 2 bases, there was a span of 12 bases. Germline CDR1 and CDR2: MGHRA and YSYEKL. The CDR3 extends over 14 amino acids. The CDR3 loop is CASSVVGRNTEAFF. CDR3 sequence (DNA): TGCGCCAGCAGCGTAGTGGGGCGCAACACTGAAGCTTTCTTT.

This clonotype appeared a few times. V gene TRBV19 combines with J gene TRBJ2-5; 12 positions match TRBD2. J was trimmed by 2 bases and V by 1 base; bases with no gene match: 8. In germline, CDR1 is LNHDA, CDR2 SQIVND (reference sequence). The CDR3 length is 18 residues. CDR3 nucleotide sequence: TGTGCCAGTAGTATAGGACTAGCGGGAGAGCTGGTACAAGAGACCCAGTACTTC. Encoded protein: CASSIGLAGELVQETQYF.

This clonotype was found a few times. CDR3 nucleotides: TGTGCCAGCAGAGCCGGTTTGGGACAGGGGGCAGTGAACACTGAAGCTTTCTTT. It is translated as CASRAGLGQGAVNTEAFF. J is TRBJ1-1 and V is TRBV7-2; 12 nucleotides line up with TRBD1. Germline V lookup: CDR1 SGHTA, CDR2 FQGNSA. V shed 6 bases, J shed 0 bases, and the junction held 11 bases outside the gene matches. This CDR3 comprises 18 residues.

The V gene is TRBV20-1, the J gene TRBJ2-6, with TRBD2 as a possible D gene (6 bases). Germline lookup yields CDR1 DFQATT and CDR2 SNEGSKA (reference sequence). V shed 5 bases and J shed 0 bases, with 11 bases lying between them. This CDR3 is built from 15 residues. As DNA, the CDR3 is TGCAGTGCTGGCACTAGCAGCTCTGGGGCCAACGTCCTGACTTTC. Translation: CSAGTSSSGANVLTF.

This clonotype was counted between two and nine times. This chain connects TRBV12-3 or TRBV12-4 to TRBJ2-7; D possibly matches TRBD1 or TRBD2 (5 bases each). The CDR3 runs to 15 residues. V was trimmed by 6 bases and J by 0 bases, leaving 15 bases between them. The CDR3 sequence is CASSHTGGLSYEQYF. The DNA for the CDR3 is TGTGCCAGCAGCCACACAGGAGGACTCTCCTACGAGCAGTACTTC.

This clonotype has only a few counts. The junction differs from germline at one of its ends, possibly a read error. This chain links TRBV6-2 or TRBV6-3 with TRBJ2-3, with D possibly being TRBD2 (7 bases). The CDR3 spans 12 residues. Germline-derived CDR1 and CDR2 are MNHEY and SVGEGT. CDR3 bases: TGTGCCAGCAGCTCTACGGGGGGCGGGGCCCTTTTT. Protein: CASSSTGGGALF.

This clonotype was seen only a few times. V gene TRBV27 combines with J gene TRBJ2-7; 10 bases map to TRBD2. V shed 6 bases, J shed 3 bases, and the junction held 8 bases outside the gene matches. CDR3 length equals 15 residues. Per germline, CDR1 MNHEY and CDR2 SMNVEV (reference sequence). Here the CDR3 reads CASRPTSGNIYEQYF. The CDR3 nucleotides are TGTGCCAGCAGACCTACTAGCGGGAATATCTACGAGCAGTACTTC.

The genes are TRBV30 and TRBJ1-6; no definite D call. Germline values: CDR1 GTSNPN, CDR2 SVGIG (reference sequence). V gave up 5 bases and J gave up 1 base, with 12 bases separating them. This CDR3 region has 15 residues. CDR3 in DNA: TGTGCCTGGGGTGCGGGTGTATCCTATAATTCACCCCTCCACTTT. Residues: CAWGAGVSYNSPLHF.